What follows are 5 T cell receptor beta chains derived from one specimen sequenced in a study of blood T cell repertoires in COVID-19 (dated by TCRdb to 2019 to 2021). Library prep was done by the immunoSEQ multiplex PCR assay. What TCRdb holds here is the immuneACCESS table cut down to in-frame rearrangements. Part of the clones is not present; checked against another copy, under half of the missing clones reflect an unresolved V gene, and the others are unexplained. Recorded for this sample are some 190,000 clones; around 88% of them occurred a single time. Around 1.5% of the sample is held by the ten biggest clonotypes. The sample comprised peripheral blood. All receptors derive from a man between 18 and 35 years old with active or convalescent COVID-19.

CDR3 loop: CASSSVTPGLVPEQYF. CDR3 DNA: TGTGCCAGCAGCTCCGTAACGCCGGGACTAGTTCCCGAGCAGTACTTC. The chain is built from TRBV11-1 and TRBJ2-7; 8 nucleotides match TRBD2. The CDR3 sequence is 16 residues long. Trimming cost V 4 bases and J 6 bases; bases outside gene matches: 14. Germline-derived CDR1 and CDR2 are SGHAT and FQDESV (reference sequence).

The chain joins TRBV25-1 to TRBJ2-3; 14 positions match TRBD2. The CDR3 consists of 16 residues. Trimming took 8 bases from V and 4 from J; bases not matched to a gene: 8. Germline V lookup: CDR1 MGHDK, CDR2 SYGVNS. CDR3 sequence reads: CASRATSGRGADTQYF. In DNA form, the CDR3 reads TGTGCCAGCCGCGCGACTAGCGGGAGGGGTGCAGATACGCAGTATTTT.

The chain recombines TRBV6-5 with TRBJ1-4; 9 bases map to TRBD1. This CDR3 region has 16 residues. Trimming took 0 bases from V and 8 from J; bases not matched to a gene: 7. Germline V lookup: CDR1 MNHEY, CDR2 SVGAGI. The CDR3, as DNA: TGTGCCAGCAGTTACTCACAGGGGGCTAGTCGGGAAAAACTGTTTTTT. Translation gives CASSYSQGASREKLFF.

Here the CDR3 reads CASSPQYRGSSPLHF. CDR3 DNA sequence: TGTGCCAGCAGCCCCCAATACAGGGGGAGTTCACCCCTCCACTTT. This chain joins TRBV7-2 and TRBJ1-6; 8 bases are a match to TRBD1. The CDR3 runs to 15 residues. The V gene end was trimmed by 5 bases and the J gene end by 9 bases; junction bases not matched to a gene: 9. Germline CDR1 reads SGHTA; CDR2 reads FQGNSA.

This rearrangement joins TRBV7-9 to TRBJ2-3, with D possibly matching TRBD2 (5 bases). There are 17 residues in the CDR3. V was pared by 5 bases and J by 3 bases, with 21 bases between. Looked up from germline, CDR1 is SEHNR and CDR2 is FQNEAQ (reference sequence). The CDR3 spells CASSRDLRIRRTDTQYF. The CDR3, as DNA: TGTGCCAGCAGCCGAGACCTTAGAATAAGGAGGACAGATACGCAGTATTTT.